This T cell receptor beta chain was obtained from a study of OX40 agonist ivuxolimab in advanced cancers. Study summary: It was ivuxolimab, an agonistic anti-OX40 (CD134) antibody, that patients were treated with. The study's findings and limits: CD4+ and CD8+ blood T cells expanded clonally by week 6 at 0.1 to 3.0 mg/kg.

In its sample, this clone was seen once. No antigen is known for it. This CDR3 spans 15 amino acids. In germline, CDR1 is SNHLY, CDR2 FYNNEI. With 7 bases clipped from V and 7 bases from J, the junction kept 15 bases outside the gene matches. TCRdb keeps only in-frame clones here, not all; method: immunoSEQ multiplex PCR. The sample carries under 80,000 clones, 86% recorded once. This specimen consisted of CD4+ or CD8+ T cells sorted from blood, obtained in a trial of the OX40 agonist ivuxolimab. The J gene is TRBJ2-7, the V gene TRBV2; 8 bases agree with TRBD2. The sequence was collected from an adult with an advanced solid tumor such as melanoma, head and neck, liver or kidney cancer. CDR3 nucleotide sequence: TGTGCCAGCAAGGCAGGTGGCGGGGGGCGCGAGGAGCAGTACTTC. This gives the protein CASKAGGGGREEQYF.